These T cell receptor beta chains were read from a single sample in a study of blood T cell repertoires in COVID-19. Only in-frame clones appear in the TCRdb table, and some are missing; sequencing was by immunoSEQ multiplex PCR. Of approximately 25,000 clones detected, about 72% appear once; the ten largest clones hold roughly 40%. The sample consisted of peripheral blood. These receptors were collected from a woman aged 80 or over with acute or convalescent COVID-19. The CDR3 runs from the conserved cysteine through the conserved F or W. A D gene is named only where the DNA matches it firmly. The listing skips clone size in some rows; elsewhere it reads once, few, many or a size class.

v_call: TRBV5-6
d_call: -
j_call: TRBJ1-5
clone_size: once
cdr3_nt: TGTGCCAGCAGCTTGGGGAGGTTGGGCGGCGAGCATTTT
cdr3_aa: CASSLGRLGGEHF

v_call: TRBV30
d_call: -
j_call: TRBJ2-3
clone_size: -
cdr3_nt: TGTGCCTGTCACAGGGGGGGAACAGATACGCAGTATTTT
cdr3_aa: CACHRGGTDTQYF

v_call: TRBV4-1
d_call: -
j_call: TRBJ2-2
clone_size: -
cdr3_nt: TGCGCCAGCAGCCAAGGTGGGAGTGGGGAGCTGTTTTTT
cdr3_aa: CASSQGGSGELFF

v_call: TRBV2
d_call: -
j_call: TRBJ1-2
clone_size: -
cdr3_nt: TGTGCCAGCAGTGAAGCGCTTCGGGGTCCTTATGGCTACACCTTC
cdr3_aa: CASSEALRGPYGYTF

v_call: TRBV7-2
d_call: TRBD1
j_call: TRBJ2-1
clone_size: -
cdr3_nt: TGTGCCAGCAGCTCCATCCGGGACAGGGGGGGCAATGAGCAGTTCTTC
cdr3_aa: CASSSIRDRGGNEQFF

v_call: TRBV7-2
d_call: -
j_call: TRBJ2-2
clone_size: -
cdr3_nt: TGTGCCAGCAGCTTATACCAGGGCGGCACCGGGGAGCTGTTTTTT
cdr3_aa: CASSLYQGGTGELFF

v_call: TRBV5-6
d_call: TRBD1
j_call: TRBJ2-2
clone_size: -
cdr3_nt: TGTGCCAGCAGTCGTGACAGGGGGCAATGGACCGGGGAGCTGTTTTTT
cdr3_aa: CASSRDRGQWTGELFF

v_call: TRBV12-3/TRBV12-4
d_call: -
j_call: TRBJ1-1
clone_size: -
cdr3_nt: TGTGCCAGCAGGACTCAGGGAACCACTGAAGCTTTCTTT
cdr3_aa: CASRTQGTTEAFF

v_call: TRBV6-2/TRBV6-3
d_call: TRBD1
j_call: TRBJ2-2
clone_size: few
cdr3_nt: TGTGCCAGCAGTTACCACGGGACAGGGCGAACCGGGGAGCTGTTTTTT
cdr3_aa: CASSYHGTGRTGELFF

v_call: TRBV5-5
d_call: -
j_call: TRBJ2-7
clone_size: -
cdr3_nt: TGTGCCAGCAGCTCATCCGGGACAAGTGCCCACGAGCAGTACTTC
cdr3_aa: CASSSSGTSAHEQYF

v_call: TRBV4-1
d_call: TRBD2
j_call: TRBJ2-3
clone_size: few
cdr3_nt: TGCGCCAGCAGCCAAGAGGGACTAGCCACAGATACGCAGTATTTT
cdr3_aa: CASSQEGLATDTQYF

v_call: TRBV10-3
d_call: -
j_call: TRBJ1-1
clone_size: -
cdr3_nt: TGTGCCATCGCGGGCACCCGGGGAGCTTTCTTT
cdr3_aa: CAIAGTRGAFF

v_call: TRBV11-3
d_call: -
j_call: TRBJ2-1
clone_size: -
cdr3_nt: TGTGCCAGCAGCCAGGACTCGAGCTCCTACAATGAGCAGTTCTTC
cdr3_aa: CASSQDSSSYNEQFF

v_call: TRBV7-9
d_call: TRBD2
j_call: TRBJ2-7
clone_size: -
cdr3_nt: TGTGCCAGCAGCTCTCTAGCGGGAGGTAACGAGCAGTACTTC
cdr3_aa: CASSSLAGGNEQYF

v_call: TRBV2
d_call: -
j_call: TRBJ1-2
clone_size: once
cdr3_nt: TGTGCCAGCAAGTTCGACAGGTCCGGGCCCTATGGCTACACCTTC
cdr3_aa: CASKFDRSGPYGYTF

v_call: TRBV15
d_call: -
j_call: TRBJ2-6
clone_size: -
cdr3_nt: TGTGCCACCAGCAGGTATAGGGCCAACGTCCTGACTTTC
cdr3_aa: CATSRYRANVLTF

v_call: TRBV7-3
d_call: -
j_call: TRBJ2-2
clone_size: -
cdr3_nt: TGTGCCAGCAGCGAGGGACAGAACACCGGGGAGCTGTTTTTT
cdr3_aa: CASSEGQNTGELFF

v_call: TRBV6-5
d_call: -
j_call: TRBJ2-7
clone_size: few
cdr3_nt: TGTGCCAGCAGTCTCCGACAAGACTCCTACGAGCAGTACTTC
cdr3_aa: CASSLRQDSYEQYF

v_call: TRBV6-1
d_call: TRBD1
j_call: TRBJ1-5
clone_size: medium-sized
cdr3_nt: TGTGCCAGCAGTGAACTTTCTGGGACAGGGGTATTTCAGCCCCAGCATTTT
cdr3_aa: CASSELSGTGVFQPQHF

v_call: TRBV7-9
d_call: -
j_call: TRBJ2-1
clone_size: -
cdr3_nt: TGTGCCAGCAGCTTCGAGGGATCCTCCTACAATGAGCAGTTCTTC
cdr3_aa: CASSFEGSSYNEQFF

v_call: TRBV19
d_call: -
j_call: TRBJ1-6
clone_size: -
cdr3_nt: TGTGCCAGTAGTATCTCCCGTAGCTCCTATAATTCACCCCTCCACTTT
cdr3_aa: CASSISRSSYNSPLHF

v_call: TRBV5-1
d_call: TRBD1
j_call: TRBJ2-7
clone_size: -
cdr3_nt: TGCGCCAGCAGCTTGGGACAGGGGGCCCAATACGAGCAGTACTTC
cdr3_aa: CASSLGQGAQYEQYF

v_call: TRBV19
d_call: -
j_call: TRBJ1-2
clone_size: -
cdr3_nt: TGTGCCAGCCCCCCCAAGTCCAGGAGCTACACCTTC
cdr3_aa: CASPPKSRSYTF

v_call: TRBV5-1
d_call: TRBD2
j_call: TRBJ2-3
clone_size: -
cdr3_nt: TGCGCCAGCAGCTCAGTGACTAGCGGGAGGGAAGATACGCAGTATTTT
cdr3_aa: CASSSVTSGREDTQYF

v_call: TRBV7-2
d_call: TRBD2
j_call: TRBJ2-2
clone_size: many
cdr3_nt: TGTGCCAGCAGCCCAACTAGCGGGGGGCTCCGACACACCGGGGAGCTGTTTTTT
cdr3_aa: CASSPTSGGLRHTGELFF

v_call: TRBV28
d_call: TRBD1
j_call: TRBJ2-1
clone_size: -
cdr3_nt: TGTGCCAGCAGTTCGAGGACAGGGGCCTACAATGAGCAGTTCTTC
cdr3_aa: CASSSRTGAYNEQFF

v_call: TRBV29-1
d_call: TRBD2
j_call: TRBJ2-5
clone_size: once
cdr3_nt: TGCAGCGTGGGACTAGCGGGAGGTATGCAAGAGACCCAGTACTTC
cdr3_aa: CSVGLAGGMQETQYF

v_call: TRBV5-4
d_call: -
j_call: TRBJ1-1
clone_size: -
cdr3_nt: TGTGCCAGCAGCCACGCGACAGCCATGAACACTGAAGCTTTCTTT
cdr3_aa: CASSHATAMNTEAFF

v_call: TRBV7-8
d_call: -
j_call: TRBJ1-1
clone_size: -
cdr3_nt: TGTGCCAGCAGCACCACTATGAACACTGAAGCTTTCTTT
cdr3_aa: CASSTTMNTEAFF

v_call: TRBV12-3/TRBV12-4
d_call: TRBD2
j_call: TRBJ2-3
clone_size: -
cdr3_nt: TGTGCCAGCAGTTTTTTTAGCGGGGGGCAGTATTTT
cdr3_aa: CASSFFSGGQYF

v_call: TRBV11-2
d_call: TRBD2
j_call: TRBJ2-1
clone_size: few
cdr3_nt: TGTGCCAGCAGCTTAGCGGGCAGCGGGAGGGAAAATGAGCAGTTCTTC
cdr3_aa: CASSLAGSGRENEQFF

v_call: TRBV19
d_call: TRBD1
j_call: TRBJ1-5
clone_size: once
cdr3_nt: TGTGCCAGCGGCGGGACAGTCAATCAGCCCCAGCATTTT
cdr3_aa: CASGGTVNQPQHF

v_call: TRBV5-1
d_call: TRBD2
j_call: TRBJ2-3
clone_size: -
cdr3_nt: TGCGCCAGCAGCTTGGGTTTAGCGGGGGCAGATACGCAGTATTTT
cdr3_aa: CASSLGLAGADTQYF

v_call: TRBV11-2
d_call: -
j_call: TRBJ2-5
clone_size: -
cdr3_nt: TGTGCCAGCAGCTTAGCGGGGATGGAGACCCAGTACTTC
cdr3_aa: CASSLAGMETQYF

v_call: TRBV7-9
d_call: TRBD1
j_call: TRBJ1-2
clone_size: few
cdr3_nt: TGTGCCAGCAGCTTAGACAGGGGAAGCTATGGCTACACCTTC
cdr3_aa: CASSLDRGSYGYTF

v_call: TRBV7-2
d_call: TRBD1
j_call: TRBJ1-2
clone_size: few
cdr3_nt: TGTGCCAGCAGCTTTTCGACAGGGGGCTATGGCTACACCTTC
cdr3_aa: CASSFSTGGYGYTF

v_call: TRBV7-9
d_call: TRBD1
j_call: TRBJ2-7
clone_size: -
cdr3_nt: TGTGCCAGCAGCTTAATTTCAGGGGGCTTGTACGAGCAGTACTTC
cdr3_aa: CASSLISGGLYEQYF

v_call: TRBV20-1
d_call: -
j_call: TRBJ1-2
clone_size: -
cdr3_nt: TGCAGTGCTAGTGACAGTATTAACTATGGCTACACCTTC
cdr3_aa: CSASDSINYGYTF

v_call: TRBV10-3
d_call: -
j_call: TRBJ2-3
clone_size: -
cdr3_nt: TGTGCCATCAGTGAGTCGGGGCAGGGTGCGACAGATACGCAGTATTTT
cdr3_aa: CAISESGQGATDTQYF

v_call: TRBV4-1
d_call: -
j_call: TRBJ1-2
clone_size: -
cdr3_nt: TGCGCCAGCAGCCAAGAGGGGGGGCACAGGCTAGGCTACACCTTC
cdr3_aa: CASSQEGGHRLGYTF

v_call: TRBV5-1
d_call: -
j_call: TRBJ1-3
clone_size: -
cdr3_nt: TGCGCCAGCAGCCCCTGGGGGCAGGGTGGCGGAAACACCATATATTTT
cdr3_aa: CASSPWGQGGGNTIYF

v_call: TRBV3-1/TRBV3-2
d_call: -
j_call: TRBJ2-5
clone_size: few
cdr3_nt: TGTGCCAGCAGGGACAGATCCGGAGAGACCCAGTACTTC
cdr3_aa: CASRDRSGETQYF